The subject of this entry is one T cell receptor beta chain. The sample originates from a study of blood T cell repertoires in COVID-19. In the study overall: The United States, Italy and Spain supplied acute and convalescent COVID-19 samples.

Repertoires were generated with immunoSEQ multiplex PCR, while TCRdb's copy carries only in-frame clones and drops some. This sample has about 220,000 clones, with approximately 80% found just once. Germline CDR1 and CDR2: MNHEY and SVGAGI. This CDR3 has 15 amino acids. After removal of 2 bases from V and 2 bases from J, the junction contained 6 bases not matched to a gene. What was sequenced was peripheral blood. The rearrangement uses TRBV6-5 and TRBJ2-7; 7 nucleotides match TRBD2. This TCR came from a woman aged 60-70 years who had recovered from COVID-19. CDR3 loop: CASSYRGGNPYEQYF. The CDR3 region has the DNA TGTGCCAGCAGTTACCGGGGAGGGAATCCCTACGAGCAGTACTTC.